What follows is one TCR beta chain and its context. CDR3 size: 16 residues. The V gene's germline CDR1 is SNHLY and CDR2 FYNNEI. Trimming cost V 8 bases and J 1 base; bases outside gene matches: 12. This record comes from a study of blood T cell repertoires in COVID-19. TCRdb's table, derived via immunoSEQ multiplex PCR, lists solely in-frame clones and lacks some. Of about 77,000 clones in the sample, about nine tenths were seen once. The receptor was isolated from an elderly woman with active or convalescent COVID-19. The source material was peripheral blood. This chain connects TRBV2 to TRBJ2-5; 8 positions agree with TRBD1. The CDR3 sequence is CASSARAGGLQETQYF. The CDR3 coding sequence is TGTGCCAGCTCCGCCCGGGCAGGGGGCCTCCAAGAGACCCAGTACTTC.